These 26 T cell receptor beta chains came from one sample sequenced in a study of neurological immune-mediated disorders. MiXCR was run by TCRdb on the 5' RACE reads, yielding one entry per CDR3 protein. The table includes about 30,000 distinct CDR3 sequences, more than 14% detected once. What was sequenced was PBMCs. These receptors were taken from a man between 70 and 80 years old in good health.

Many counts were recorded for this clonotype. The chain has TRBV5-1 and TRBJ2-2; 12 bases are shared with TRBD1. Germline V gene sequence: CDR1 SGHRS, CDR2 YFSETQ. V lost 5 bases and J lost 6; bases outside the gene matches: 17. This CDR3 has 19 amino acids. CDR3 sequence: CASRNPGQGAPGRAGELFF. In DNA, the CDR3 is TGCGCCAGCAGGAACCCGGGACAGGGGGCGCCCGGGAGGGCCGGGGAGCTGTTTTTT. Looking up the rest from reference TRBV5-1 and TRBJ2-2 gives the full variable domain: KAGVTQTPRYLIKTRGQQVTLSCSPISGHRSVSWYQQTPGQGLQFLFEYFSETQRNKGNFPGRFSGRQFSNSRSEMNVSTLELGDSALYLCASRNPGQGAPGRAGELFFGEGSRLTVL.

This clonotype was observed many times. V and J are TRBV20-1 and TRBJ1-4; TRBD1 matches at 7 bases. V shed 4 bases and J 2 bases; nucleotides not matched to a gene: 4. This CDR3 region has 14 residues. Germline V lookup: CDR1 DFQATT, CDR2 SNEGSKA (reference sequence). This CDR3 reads CSATNRGTNEKLFF. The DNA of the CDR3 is TGCAGTGCTACGAACAGGGGTACTAATGAAAAACTGTTTTTT.

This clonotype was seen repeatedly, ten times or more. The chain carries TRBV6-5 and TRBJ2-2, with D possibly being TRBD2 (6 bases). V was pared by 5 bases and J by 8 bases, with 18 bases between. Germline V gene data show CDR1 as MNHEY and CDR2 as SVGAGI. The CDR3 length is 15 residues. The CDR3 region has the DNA TGTGCCAGCAGTCATTCCCCCAGGGCGGGGGGGGAGCTGTTTTTT. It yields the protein CASSHSPRAGGELFF.

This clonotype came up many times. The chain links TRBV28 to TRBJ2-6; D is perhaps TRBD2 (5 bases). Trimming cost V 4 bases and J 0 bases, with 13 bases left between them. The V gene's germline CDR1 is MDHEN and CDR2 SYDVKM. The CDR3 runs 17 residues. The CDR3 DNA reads TGTGCCAGCAGTTCCCAAGGACTGCCCTCTGGGGCCAACGTCCTGACTTTC. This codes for CASSSQGLPSGANVLTF.

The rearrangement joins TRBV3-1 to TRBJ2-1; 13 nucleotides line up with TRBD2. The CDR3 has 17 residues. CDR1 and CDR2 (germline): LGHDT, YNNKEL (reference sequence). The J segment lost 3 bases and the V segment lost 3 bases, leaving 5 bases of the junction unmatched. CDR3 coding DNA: TGTGCCAGCAGCCACTCTACTAGCGGGGGGGGCTACAATGAGCAGTTCTTC. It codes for CASSHSTSGGGYNEQFF.

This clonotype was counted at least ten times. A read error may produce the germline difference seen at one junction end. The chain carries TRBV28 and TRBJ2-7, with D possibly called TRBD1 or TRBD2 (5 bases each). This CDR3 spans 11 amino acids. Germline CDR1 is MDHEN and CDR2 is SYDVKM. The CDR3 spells CASTHWGPLSF. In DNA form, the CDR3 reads TGTGCCAGCACCCATTGGGGACCCCTAAGCTTC.

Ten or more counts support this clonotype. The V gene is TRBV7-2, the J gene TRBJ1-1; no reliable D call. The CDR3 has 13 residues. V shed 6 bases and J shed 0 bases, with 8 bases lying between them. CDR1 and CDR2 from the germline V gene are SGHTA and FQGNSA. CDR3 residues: CASSSDMNTEAFF. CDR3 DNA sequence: TGTGCCAGCAGTTCTGACATGAACACTGAAGCTTTCTTT. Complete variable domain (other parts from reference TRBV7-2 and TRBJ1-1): GAGVSQSPSNKVTEKGKDVELRCDPISGHTALYWYRQSLGQGLEFLIYFQGNSAPDKSGLPSDRFSAERTGGSVSTLTIQRTQQEDSAVYLCASSSDMNTEAFFGQGTRLTVV.

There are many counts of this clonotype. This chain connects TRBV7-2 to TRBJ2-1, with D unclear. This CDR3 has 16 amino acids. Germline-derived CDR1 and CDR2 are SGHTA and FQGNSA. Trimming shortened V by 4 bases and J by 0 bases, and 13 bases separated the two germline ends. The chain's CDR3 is CASSSQSLISYNEQFF. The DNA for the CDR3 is TGTGCCAGCAGCTCACAAAGCCTAATCTCCTACAATGAGCAGTTCTTC.

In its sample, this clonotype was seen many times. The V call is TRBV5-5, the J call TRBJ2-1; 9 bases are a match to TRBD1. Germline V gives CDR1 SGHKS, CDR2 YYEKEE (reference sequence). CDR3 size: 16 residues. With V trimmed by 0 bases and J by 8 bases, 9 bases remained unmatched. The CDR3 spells CASSLVTGTGFDEQFF. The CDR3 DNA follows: TGTGCCAGCAGCTTGGTCACCGGGACAGGGTTCGATGAGCAGTTCTTC.

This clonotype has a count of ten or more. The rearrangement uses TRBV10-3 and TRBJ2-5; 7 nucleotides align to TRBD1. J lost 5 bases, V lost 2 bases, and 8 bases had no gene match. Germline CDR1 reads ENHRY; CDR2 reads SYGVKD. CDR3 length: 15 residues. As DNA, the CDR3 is TGTGCCATCAGTGAGCCGGACAGGCCTGGGGAGACCCAGTACTTC. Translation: CAISEPDRPGETQYF.

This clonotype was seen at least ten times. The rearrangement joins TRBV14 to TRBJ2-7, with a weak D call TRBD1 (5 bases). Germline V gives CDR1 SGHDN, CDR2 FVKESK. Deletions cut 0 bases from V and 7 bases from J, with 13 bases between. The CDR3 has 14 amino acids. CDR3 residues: CASSQEEGVWEQYF. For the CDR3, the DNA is TGTGCCAGCAGCCAAGAAGAAGGGGTTTGGGAGCAGTACTTC.

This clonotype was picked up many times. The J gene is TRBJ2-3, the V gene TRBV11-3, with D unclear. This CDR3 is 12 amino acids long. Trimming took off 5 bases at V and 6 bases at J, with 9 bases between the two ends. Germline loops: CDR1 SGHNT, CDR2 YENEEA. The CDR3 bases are TGTGCCAGCAGCCGGACCTGGGATACGCAGTATTTT. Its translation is CASSRTWDTQYF.

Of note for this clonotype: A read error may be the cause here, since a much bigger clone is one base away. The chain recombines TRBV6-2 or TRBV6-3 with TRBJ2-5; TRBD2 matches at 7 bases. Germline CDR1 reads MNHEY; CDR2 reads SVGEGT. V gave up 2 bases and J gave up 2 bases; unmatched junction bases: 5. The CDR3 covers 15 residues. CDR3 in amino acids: CASSYPGTIQETQYF. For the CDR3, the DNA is TGTGCCAGCAGTTACCCTGGGACTATACAAGAGACCCAGTACTTC.

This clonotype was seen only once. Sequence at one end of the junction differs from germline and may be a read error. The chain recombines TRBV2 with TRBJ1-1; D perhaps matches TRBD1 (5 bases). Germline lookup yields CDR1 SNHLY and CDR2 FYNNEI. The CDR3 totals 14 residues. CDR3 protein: CASKYRLMNTEAFF. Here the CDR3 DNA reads TGTGCTAGCAAATACAGGTTAATGAACACTGAAGCTTTCTTT.

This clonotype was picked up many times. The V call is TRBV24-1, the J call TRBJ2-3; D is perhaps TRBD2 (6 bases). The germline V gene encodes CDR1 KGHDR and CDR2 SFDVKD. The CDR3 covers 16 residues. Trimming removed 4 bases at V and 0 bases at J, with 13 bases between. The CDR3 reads CATSDPTSPSTDTQYF. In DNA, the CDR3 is TGTGCCACCAGTGACCCTACTAGCCCCAGCACAGATACGCAGTATTTT.

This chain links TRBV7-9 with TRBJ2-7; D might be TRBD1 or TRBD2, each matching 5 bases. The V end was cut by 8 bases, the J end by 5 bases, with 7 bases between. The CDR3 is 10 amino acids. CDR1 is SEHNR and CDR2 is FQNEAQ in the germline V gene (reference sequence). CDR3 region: CASGGNEQYF. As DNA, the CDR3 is TGTGCCAGCGGGGGAAACGAGCAGTACTTC.

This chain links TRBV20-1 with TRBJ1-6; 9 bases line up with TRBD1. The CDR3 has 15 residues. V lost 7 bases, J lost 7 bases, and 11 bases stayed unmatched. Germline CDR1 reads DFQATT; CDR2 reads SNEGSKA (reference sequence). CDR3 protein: CSVARTGGLNSPLHF. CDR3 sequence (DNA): TGCAGTGTCGCTCGCACAGGGGGCTTGAATTCACCCCTCCACTTT.

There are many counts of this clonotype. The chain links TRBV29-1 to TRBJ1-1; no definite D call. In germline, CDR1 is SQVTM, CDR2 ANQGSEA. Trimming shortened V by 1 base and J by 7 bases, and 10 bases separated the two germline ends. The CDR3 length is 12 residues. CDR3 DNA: TGCAGCGTTGAAGGGGGAAGGTATGAAGCTTTCTTT. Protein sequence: CSVEGGRYEAFF. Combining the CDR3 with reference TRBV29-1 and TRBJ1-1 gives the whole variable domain SAVISQKPSRDICQRGTSLTIQCQVDSQVTMMFWYRQQPGQSLTLIATANQGSEATYESGFVIDKFPISRPNLTFSTLTVSNMSPEDSSIYLCSVEGGRYEAFFGQGTRLTVV.

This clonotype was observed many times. CDR3: CASSPPRGGYTF. The DNA for the CDR3 is TGTGCCAGCTCACCACCACGCGGCGGCTACACCTTC. This rearrangement joins TRBV18 to TRBJ1-2, with D uncertain. The germline V gene has CDR1 KGHSH and CDR2 LQKENI. This CDR3 spans 12 amino acids. The V gene lost 0 bases and the J gene lost 8 bases, with 7 bases spanning the gap.

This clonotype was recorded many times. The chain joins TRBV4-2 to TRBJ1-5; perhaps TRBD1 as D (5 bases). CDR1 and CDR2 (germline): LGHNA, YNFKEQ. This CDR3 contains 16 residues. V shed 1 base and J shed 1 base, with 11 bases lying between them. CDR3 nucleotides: TGTGCCAGCAGCCAAGTGGGACCAGCAAGCAATCAGCCCCAGCATTTT. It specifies CASSQVGPASNQPQHF.

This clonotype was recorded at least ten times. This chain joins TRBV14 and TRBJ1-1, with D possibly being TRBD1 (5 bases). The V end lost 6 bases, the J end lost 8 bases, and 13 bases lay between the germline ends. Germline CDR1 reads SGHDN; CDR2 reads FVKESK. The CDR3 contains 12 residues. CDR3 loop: CASSKVWGEAFF. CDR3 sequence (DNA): TGTGCCAGCAGTAAGGTTTGGGGGGAAGCTTTCTTT.

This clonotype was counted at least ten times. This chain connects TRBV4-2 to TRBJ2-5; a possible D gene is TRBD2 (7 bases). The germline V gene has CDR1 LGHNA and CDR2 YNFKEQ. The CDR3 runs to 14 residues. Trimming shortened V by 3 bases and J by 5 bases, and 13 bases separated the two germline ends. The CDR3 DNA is TGTGCCAGCAGCCAGGGGGGGCCGGCGGAGACCCAGTACTTC. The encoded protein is CASSQGGPAETQYF.

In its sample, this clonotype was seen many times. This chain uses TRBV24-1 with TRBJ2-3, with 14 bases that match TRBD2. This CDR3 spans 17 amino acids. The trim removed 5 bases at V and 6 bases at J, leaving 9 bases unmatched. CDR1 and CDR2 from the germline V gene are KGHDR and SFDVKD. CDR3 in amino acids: CATSAPGLAGAEDTQYF. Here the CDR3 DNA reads TGTGCCACCAGTGCTCCGGGACTAGCGGGGGCGGAGGATACGCAGTATTTT.

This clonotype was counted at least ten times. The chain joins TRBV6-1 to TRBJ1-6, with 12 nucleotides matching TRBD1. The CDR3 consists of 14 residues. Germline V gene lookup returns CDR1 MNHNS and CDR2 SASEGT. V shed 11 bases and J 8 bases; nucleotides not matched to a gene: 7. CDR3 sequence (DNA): TGTGCCGTTGAGGGACAGGGGGCGGATTCACCCCTCCACTTT. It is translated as CAVEGQGADSPLHF.

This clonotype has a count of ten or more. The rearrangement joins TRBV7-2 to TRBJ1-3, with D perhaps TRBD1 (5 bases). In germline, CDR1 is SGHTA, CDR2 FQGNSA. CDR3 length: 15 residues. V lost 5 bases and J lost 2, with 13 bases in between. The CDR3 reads CASSIRQSPGNTIYF. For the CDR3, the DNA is TGTGCCAGCAGCATCAGACAGAGCCCTGGAAACACCATATATTTT.

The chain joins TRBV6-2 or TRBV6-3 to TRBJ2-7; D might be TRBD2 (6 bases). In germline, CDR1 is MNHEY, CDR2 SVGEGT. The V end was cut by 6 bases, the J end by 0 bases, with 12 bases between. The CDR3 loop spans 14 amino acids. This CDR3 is CASSGGRDSYEQYF. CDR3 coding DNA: TGTGCCAGCAGCGGGGGTCGGGACTCCTACGAGCAGTACTTC.